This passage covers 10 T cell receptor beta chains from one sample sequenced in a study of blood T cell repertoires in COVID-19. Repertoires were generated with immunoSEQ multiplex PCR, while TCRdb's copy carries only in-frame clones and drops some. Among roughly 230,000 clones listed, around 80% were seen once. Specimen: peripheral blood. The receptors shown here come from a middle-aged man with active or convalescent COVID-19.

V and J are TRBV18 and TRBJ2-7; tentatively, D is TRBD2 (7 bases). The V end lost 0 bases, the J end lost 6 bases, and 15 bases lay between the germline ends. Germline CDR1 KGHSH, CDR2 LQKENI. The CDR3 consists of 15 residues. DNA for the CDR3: TGTGCCAGCTCACCACCGTCTCGCGCGGGGGCCGAGCAGTACTTC. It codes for CASSPPSRAGAEQYF. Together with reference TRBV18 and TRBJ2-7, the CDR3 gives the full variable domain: NAGVMQNPRHLVRRRGQEARLRCSPMKGHSHVYWYRQLPEEGLKFMVYLQKENIIDESGMPKERFSAEFPKEGPSILRIQQVVRGDSAAYFCASSPPSRAGAEQYFGPGTRLTVT.

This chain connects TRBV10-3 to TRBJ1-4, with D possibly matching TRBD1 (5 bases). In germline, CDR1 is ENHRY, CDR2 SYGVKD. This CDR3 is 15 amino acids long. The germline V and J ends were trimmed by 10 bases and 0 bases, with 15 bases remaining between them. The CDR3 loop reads CATKEGGATNEKLFF. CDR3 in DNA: TGTGCCACTAAAGAGGGAGGGGCAACTAATGAAAAACTGTTTTTT.

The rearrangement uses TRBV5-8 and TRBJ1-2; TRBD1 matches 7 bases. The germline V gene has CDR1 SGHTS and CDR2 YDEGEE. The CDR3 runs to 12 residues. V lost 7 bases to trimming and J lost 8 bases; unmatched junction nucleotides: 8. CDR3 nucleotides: TGTGCCAGCGTCCGGGGACAGCGCGGCTACACCTTC. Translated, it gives CASVRGQRGYTF.

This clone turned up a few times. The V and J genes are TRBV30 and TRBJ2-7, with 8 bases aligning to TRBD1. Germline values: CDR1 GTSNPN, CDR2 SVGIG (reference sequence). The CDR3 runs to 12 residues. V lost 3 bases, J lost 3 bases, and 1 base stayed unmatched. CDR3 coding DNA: TGTGCCTGGAGCACAGGGGGCTACGAGCAGTACTTC. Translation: CAWSTGGYEQYF.

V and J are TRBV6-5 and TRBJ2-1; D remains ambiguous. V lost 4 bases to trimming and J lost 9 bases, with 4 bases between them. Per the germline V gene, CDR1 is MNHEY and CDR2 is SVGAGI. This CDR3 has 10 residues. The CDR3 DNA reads TGTGCCAGCAGTTCTAGTGAGCAGTTCTTC. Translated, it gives CASSSSEQFF.

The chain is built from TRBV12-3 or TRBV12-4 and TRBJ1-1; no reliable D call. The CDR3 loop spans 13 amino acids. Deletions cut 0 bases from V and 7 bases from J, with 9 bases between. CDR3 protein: CASSLAQLSEAFF. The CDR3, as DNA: TGTGCCAGCAGTTTAGCGCAACTGAGTGAAGCTTTCTTT.

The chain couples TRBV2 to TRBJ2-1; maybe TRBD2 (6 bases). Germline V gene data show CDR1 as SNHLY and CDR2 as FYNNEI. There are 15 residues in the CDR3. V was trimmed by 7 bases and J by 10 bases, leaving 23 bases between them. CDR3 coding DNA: TGTGCCAGCATCCGGCGGGACTTCCCCCCGGTCGAGCAGTTCTTC. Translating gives CASIRRDFPPVEQFF. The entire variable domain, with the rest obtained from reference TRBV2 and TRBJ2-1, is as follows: EPEVTQTPSHQVTQMGQEVILRCVPISNHLYFYWYRQILGQKVEFLVSFYNNEISEKSEIFDDQFSVERPDGSNFTLKIRSTKLEDSAMYFCASIRRDFPPVEQFFGPGTRLTVL.

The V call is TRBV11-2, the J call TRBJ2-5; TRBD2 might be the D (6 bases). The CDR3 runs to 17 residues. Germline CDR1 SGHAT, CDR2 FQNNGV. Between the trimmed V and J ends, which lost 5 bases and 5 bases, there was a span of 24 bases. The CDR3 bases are TGTGCCAGCAGCGGGGGGTTAAGAAACAGGTGGCGCGAGACCCAGTACTTC. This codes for CASSGGLRNRWRETQYF.

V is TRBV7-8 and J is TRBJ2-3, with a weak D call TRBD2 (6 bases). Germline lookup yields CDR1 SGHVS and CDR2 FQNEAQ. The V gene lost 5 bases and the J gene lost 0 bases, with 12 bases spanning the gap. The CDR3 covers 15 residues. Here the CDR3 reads CASSRYSGSTDTQYF. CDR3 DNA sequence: TGTGCCAGCAGCCGATACAGCGGGAGCACAGATACGCAGTATTTT.

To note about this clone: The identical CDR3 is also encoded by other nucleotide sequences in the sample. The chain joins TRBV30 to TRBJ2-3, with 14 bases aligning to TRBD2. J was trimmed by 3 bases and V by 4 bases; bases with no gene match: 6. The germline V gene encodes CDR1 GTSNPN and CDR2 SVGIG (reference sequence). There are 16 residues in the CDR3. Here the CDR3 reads CAWTQGLAGGTDTQYF. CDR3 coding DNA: TGTGCCTGGACCCAAGGACTAGCGGGGGGTACAGATACGCAGTATTTT.